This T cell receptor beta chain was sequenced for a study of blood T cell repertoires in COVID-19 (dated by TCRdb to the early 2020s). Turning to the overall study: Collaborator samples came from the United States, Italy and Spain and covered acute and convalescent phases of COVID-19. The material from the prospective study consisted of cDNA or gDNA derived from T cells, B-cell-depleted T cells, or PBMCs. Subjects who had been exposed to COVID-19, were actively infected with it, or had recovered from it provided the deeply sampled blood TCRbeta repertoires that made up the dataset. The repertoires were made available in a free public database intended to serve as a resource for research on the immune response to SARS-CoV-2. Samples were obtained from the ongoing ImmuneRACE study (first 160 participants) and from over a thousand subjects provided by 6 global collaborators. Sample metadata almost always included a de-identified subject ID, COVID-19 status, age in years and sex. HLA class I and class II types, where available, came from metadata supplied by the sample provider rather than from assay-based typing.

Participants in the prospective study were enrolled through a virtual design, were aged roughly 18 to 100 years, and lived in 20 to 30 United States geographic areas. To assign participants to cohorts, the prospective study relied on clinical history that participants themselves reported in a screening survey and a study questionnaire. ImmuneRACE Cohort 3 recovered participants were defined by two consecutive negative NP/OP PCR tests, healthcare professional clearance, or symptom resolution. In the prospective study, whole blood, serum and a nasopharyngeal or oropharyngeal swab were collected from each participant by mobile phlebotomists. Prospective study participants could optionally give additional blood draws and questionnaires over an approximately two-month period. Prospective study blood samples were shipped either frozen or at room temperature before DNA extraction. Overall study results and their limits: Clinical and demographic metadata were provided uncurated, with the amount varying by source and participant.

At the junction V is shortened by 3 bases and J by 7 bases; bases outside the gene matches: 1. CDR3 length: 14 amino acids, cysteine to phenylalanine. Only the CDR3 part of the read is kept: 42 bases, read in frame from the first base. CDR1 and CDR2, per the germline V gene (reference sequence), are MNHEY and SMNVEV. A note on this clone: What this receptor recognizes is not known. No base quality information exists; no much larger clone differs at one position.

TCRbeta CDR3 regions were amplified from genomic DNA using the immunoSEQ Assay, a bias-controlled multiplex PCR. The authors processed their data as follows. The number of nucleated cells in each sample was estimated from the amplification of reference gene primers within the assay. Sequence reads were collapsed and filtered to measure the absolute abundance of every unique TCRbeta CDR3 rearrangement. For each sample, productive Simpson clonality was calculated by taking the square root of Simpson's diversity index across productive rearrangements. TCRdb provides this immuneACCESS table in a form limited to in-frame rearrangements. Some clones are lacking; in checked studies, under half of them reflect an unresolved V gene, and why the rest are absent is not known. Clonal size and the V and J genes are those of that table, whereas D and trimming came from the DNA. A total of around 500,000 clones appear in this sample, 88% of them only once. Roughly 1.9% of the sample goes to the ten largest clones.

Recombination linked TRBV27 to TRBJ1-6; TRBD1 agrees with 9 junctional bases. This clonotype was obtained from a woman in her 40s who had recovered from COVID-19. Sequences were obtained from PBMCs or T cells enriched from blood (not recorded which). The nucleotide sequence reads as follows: TGTGCCAGCAGTTTTGGGACAGGGAATTCACCCCTCCACTTT. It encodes CASSFGTGNSPLHF.